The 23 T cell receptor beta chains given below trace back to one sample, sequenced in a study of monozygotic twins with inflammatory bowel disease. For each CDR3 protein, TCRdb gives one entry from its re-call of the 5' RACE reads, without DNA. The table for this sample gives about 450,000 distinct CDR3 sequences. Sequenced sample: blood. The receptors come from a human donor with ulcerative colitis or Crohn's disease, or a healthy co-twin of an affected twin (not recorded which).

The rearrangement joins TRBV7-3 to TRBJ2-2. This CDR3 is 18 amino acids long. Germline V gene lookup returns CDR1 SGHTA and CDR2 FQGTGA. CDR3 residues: CASSFTDFSRANTGELFF.

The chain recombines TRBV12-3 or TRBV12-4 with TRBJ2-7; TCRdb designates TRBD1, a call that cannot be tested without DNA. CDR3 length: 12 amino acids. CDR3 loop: CASRDGGDEQYF.

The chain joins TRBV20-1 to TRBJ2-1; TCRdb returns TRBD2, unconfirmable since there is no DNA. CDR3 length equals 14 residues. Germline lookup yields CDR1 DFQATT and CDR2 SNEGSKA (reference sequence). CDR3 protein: CNVWLGGTDNEQFF.

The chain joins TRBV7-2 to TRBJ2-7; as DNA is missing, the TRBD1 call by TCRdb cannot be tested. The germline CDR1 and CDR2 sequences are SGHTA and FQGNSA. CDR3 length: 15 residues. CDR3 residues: CASRKGQGMTYEQYF.

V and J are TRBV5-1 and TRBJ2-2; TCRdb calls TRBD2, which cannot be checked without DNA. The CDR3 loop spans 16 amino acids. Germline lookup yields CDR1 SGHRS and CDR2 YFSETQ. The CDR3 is CASSLLAGGHTGELFF.

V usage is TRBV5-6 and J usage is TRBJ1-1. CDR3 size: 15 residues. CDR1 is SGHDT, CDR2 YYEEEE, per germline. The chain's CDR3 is CASSLGTFSSTEAFF.

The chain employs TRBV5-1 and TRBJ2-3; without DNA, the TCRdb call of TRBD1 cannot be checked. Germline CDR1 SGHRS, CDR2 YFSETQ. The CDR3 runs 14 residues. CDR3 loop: CASSLSGGAQAQYF.

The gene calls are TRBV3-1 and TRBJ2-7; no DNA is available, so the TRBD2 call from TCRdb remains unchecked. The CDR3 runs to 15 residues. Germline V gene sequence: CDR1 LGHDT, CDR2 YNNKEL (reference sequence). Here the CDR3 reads CASGRTSGPSYEQYF.

The CDR3 loop is CASRSGTNNEQFF. The rearrangement uses TRBV27 and TRBJ2-1; with no DNA, the TCRdb D assignment of TRBD2 cannot be verified. Germline V gene lookup returns CDR1 MNHEY and CDR2 SMNVEV (reference sequence). CDR3 length: 13 residues.

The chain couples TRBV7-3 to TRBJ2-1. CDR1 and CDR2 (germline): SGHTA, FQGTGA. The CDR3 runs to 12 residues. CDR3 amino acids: CASSQTGKPQFF.

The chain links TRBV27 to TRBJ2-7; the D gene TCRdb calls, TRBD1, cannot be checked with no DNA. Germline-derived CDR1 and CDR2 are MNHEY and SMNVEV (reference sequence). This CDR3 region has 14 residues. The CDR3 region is CASSLSRDRDEQYF.

CDR3 protein: CASSPVSLAGGPFDEQFF. This sequence joins TRBV7-3 and TRBJ2-1; TCRdb lists TRBD2, though no DNA is available to test this call. Per the germline V gene, CDR1 is SGHTA and CDR2 is FQGTGA. The CDR3 runs 18 residues.

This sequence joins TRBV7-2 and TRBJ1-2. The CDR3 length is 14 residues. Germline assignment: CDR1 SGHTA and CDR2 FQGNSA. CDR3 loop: CASSLRPSVGGYTF. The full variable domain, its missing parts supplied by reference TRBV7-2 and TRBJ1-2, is GAGVSQSPSNKVTEKGKDVELRCDPISGHTALYWYRQSLGQGLEFLIYFQGNSAPDKSGLPSDRFSAERTGGSVSTLTIQRTQQEDSAVYLCASSLRPSVGGYTFGSGTRLTVV.

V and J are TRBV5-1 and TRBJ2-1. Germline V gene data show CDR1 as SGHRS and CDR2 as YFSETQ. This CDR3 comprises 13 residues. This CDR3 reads CASTNGAYNEQFF.

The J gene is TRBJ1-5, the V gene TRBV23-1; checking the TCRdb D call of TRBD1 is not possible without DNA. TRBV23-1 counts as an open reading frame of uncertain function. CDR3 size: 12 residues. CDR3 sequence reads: CASSPLEEPQHF.

The CDR3 protein is CSAPRSGAFSYEQYF. The chain carries TRBV20-1 and TRBJ2-7; TCRdb reports TRBD1, a call that lacks DNA to check it against. Germline V gene sequence: CDR1 DFQATT, CDR2 SNEGSKA (reference sequence). The CDR3 totals 15 residues.

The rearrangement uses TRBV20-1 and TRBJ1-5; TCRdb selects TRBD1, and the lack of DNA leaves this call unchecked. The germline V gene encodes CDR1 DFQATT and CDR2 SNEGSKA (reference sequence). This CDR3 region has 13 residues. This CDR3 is CSASKGANQPQHF.

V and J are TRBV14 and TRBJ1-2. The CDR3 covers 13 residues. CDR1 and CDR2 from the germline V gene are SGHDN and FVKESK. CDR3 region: CASSQWGLLGYTF.

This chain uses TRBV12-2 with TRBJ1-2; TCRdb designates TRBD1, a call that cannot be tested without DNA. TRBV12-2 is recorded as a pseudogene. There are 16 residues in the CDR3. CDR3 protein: CASRLVWTFSDQSLTF.

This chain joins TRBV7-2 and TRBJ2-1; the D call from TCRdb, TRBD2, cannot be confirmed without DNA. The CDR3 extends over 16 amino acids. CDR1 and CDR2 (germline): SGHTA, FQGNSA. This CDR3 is CASSLVGGTRSNEQFF.

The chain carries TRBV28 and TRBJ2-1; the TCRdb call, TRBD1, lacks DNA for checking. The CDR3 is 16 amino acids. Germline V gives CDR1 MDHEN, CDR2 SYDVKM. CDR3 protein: CASSLGGSSSYNEQFF.

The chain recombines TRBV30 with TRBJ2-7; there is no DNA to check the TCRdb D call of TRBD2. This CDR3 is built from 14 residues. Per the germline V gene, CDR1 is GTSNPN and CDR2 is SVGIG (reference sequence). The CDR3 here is CAWINRGIVHEQYF.

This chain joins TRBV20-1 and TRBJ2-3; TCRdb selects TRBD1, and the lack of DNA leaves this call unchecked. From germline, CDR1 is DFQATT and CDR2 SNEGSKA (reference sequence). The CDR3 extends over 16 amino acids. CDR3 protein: CSAARGDRGDGDTQYF.